This TCR beta chain was identified in a study of shared clonotypes between healthy human individuals. Healthy and HIV-negative, the adult donors had no recent acute infections or vaccinations. The study used about 100 million PBMCs per unsorted sample for genomic DNA. It was at deep level that the assay was run. An even split of each subset's genomic DNA across several immunoSEQ plates was performed. Clones were sequenced by immunoSEQ multiplex PCR, and TCRdb holds only the in-frame ones, with some missing. The sample shows some 510,000 clones, 60% to 85% of them seen only once. The sequencing input was PBMCs. The sequence was obtained from a woman in her thirties or forties in good health. Some clones in this sample may be carry-over from other donors' samples.

DNA for the CDR3: TGCGCCAGCAGCGTAGCGGCGAGGTACGAGCAGTACTTC. Translating gives CASSVAARYEQYF. The chain is built from TRBV10-2 and TRBJ2-7; D is possibly TRBD2 (6 bases). CDR1 WSHSY and CDR2 SAAADI come from the germline V gene. CDR3 length: 13 amino acids. With 6 bases removed from V and 4 bases from J, the gap between germline ends came to 13 bases.